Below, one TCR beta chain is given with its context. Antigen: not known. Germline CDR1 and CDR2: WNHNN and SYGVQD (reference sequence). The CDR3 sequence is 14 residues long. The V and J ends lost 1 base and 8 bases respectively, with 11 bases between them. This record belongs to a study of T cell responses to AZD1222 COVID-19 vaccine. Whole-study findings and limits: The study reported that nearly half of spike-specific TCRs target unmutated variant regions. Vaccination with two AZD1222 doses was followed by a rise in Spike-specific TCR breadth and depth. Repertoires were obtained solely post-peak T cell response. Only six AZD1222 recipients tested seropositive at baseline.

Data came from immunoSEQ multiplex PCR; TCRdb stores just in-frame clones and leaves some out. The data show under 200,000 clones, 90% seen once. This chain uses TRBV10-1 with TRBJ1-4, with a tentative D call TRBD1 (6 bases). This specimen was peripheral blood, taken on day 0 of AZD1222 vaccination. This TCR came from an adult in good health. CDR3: CASSEFQGQEKLFF. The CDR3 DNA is TGCGCCAGCAGTGAGTTTCAAGGACAGGAAAAACTGTTTTTT.